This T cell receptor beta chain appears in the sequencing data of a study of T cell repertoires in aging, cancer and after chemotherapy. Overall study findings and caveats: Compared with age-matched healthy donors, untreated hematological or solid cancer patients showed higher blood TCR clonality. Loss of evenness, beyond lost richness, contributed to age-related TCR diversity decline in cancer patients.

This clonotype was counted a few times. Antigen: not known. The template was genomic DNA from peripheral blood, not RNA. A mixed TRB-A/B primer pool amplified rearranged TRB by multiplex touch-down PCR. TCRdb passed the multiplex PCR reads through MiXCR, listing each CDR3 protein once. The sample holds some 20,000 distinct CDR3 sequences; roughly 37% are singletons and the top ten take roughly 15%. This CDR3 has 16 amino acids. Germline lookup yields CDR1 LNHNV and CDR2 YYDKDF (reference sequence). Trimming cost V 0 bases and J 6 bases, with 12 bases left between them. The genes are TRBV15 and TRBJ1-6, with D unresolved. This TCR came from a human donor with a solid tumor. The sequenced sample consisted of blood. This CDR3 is CATSRDLERINSPLHF. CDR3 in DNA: TGTGCCACCAGCAGAGATTTGGAACGGATTAATTCACCCCTCCACTTT.